This entry lists 27 T cell receptor beta chains sequenced from one sample in a study of blood T cell repertoires in COVID-19. Sequencing was performed with immunoSEQ multiplex PCR; in TCRdb, only in-frame clones are kept and a portion is missing. The data contain around 120,000 clones, 87% of them singletons. The material sequenced was peripheral blood. Receptors originate from a woman aged 70 to 79 with acute or convalescent COVID-19.

The rearrangement joins TRBV5-1 to TRBJ1-1; 12 nucleotides agree with TRBD1. Per the germline V gene, CDR1 is SGHRS and CDR2 is YFSETQ. CDR3 length: 14 amino acids. Losses at the gene ends were 4 bases for V and 8 bases for J; bases not matched to a gene: 6. The CDR3 nucleotides are TGCGCCAGCAGCGCCGGGACAGGGGGCTTGGAAGCTTTCTTT. Translation gives CASSAGTGGLEAFF.

The genes are TRBV11-1 and TRBJ1-2; D remains unclear. The germline CDR1 and CDR2 sequences are SGHAT and FQDESV (reference sequence). The V and J ends lost 1 base and 4 bases respectively, with 7 bases between them. The CDR3 runs to 13 residues. In DNA form, the CDR3 reads TGTGCCAGCAGCTTAGAGGCAGGCTATGGCTACACCTTC. This translates into CASSLEAGYGYTF.

The chain is built from TRBV12-3 or TRBV12-4 and TRBJ2-2, with D unclear. V was trimmed by 2 bases and J by 5 bases, leaving 6 bases between them. The length of the CDR3 is 13 residues. In DNA, the CDR3 is TGTGCCAGCAGTTTAAGCCAAACCGGGGAGCTGTTTTTT. It translates to CASSLSQTGELFF.

This clone was counted a single time. CDR3 protein: CASSVVGGLAFF. The CDR3 coding sequence is TGTGCCAGCAGCGTGGTAGGGGGCCTAGCTTTCTTT. The V gene is TRBV9, the J gene TRBJ1-1, with 7 bases aligning to TRBD1. CDR3 length: 12 residues. The ends lost 2 bases at V and 10 bases at J; junction bases unmatched: 5. CDR1 and CDR2 (germline): SGDLS, YYNGEE.

V usage is TRBV28 and J usage is TRBJ1-6; 9 bases agree with TRBD1. Per germline, CDR1 MDHEN and CDR2 SYDVKM. The CDR3 totals 15 residues. V gave up 6 bases and J gave up 7 bases; unmatched junction bases: 7. CDR3 nucleotide sequence: TGTGCCAGCAGCCCAGGACAGGGGATGAATTCACCCCTCCACTTT. Its translation is CASSPGQGMNSPLHF.

The chain is built from TRBV2 and TRBJ2-1; maybe TRBD2 (6 bases). The CDR3 extends over 15 amino acids. Germline lookup yields CDR1 SNHLY and CDR2 FYNNEI. The V end was cut by 6 bases, the J end by 9 bases, with 21 bases between. CDR3 residues: CASSSIAGSGTEQFF. The CDR3 DNA is TGTGCCAGCAGCTCCATAGCTGGTAGCGGTACTGAGCAGTTCTTC.

The rearrangement links TRBV30 to TRBJ2-7; perhaps TRBD2 as D (6 bases). Germline loops: CDR1 GTSNPN, CDR2 SVGIG (reference sequence). The CDR3 is 11 residues long. Trimming stripped 5 bases from V and 7 bases from J, with 12 bases between. The CDR3 nucleotides are TGTGCCTGGGTTTGGGCGGGGGAGCAGTACTTC. It specifies CAWVWAGEQYF.

This clone was recorded a few times. V gene TRBV7-8 combines with J gene TRBJ2-7; D may be TRBD2 (5 bases). The CDR3 is made up of 16 amino acids. Deletions cut 1 base from V and 1 base from J, with 14 bases between. From germline, CDR1 is SGHVS and CDR2 FQNEAQ. The CDR3 DNA sequence: TGTGCCAGCAGCTTAGGCCTTCCCAGACTATCCTACGAGCAGTACTTC. As protein: CASSLGLPRLSYEQYF.

The chain employs TRBV28 and TRBJ1-1, with D unclear. The V end lost 8 bases, the J end lost 7 bases, and 17 bases lay between the germline ends. Germline lookup yields CDR1 MDHEN and CDR2 SYDVKM. The CDR3 has 13 residues. CDR3 bases: TGTGCCAGCTACGACCCCGACCGGGGTGAAGCTTTCTTT. This sequence encodes CASYDPDRGEAFF. Using reference TRBV28 and TRBJ1-1 for the parts outside the CDR3, the full variable domain is DVKVTQSSRYLVKRTGEKVFLECVQDMDHENMFWYRQDPGLGLRLIYFSYDVKMKEKGDIPEGYSVSREKKERFSLILESASTNQTSMYLCASYDPDRGEAFFGQGTRLTVV.

The chain links TRBV28 to TRBJ1-2, with 7 nucleotides matching TRBD1. Per the germline V gene, CDR1 is MDHEN and CDR2 is SYDVKM. There are 15 residues in the CDR3. Germline trimming cut 2 bases from V and 8 bases from J; bases unmatched to any gene: 11. The CDR3 loop is CASSLRLGQVLGYTF. In DNA, the CDR3 is TGTGCCAGCAGTTTACGCCTTGGACAGGTCTTGGGCTACACCTTC.

This sequence joins TRBV6-5 and TRBJ1-1; D gene unclear. CDR1 is MNHEY, CDR2 SVGAGI, per germline. The V end was cut by 0 bases, the J end by 4 bases, with 12 bases between. This CDR3 comprises 15 residues. In DNA, the CDR3 is TGTGCCAGCAGTTACTCGAATCGAGGAGGCACTGAAGCTTTCTTT. As protein: CASSYSNRGGTEAFF.

V is TRBV9 and J is TRBJ1-2; 9 bases agree with TRBD1. After removal of 4 bases from V and 7 bases from J, the junction contained 8 bases not matched to a gene. This CDR3 region has 14 residues. Germline V gene lookup returns CDR1 SGDLS and CDR2 YYNGEE. CDR3 DNA: TGTGCCAGCAGCATAGGGACAGGGTATCGTGGCTACACCTTC. Translating gives CASSIGTGYRGYTF.

The CDR3 DNA is TGCGCAAGATTAGAGGGGGCGCGGGGCTACACCTTC. It yields the protein CARLEGARGYTF. The chain is built from TRBV10-1 and TRBJ1-2, with 7 bases fitting TRBD1. The CDR3 has 12 amino acids. Germline V gene data show CDR1 as WNHNN and CDR2 as SYGVQD (reference sequence).

This clone has a single count. The chain uses TRBV25-1 and TRBJ1-6; D gene ambiguous. This CDR3 contains 14 residues. Germline lookup yields CDR1 MGHDK and CDR2 SYGVNS. Deletions cut 0 bases from V and 9 bases from J, with 9 bases between. The CDR3: CASSEYGRSSPLHF. In DNA, the CDR3 is TGTGCCAGCAGTGAATATGGTAGGAGTTCACCCCTCCACTTT.

The chain joins TRBV28 to TRBJ1-2, with a possible D match to TRBD1 (5 bases). V lost 5 bases and J 8 bases, leaving 21 bases between the germline ends. This CDR3 comprises 15 residues. Looked up from germline, CDR1 is MDHEN and CDR2 is SYDVKM. CDR3 in amino acids: CASSPPPGLGRGYTF. CDR3 nucleotides: TGTGCCAGCAGTCCCCCCCCGGGACTGGGTCGGGGCTACACCTTC.

The V call is TRBV9, the J call TRBJ1-1; maybe TRBD1 (5 bases). This CDR3 has 13 amino acids. Looked up from germline, CDR1 is SGDLS and CDR2 is YYNGEE. Trimming took 0 bases from V and 6 from J, leaving 9 bases between them. Written as DNA, the CDR3 is TGTGCCAGCAGCGTAGGGGGGGTCGCTGAAGCTTTCTTT. This translates into CASSVGGVAEAFF.

The chain combines TRBV2 with TRBJ1-5; D not resolved. Per the germline V gene, CDR1 is SNHLY and CDR2 is FYNNEI. The V and J ends lost 2 bases and 4 bases respectively, with 12 bases between them. The CDR3 loop spans 15 amino acids. The CDR3 loop reads CASSEQGGLNQPQHF. In DNA, the CDR3 is TGTGCCAGCAGTGAACAAGGAGGGCTAAATCAGCCCCAGCATTTT.

J is TRBJ1-4 and V is TRBV5-6; D is possibly TRBD1 (6 bases). Germline V gives CDR1 SGHDT, CDR2 YYEEEE. This CDR3 has 14 residues. Trimming pared 3 bases from V and 11 bases from J, leaving 17 bases between. In nucleotides, the CDR3 is TGTGCCAGCAGCTGCGGGGGGCTGCTTCCGAAACTGTTTTTT. Translated, it gives CASSCGGLLPKLFF. Based on the CDR3 plus reference TRBV5-6 and TRBJ1-4, the full variable domain is DAGVTQSPTHLIKTRGQQVTLRCSPKSGHDTVSWYQQALGQGPQFIFQYYEEEERQRGNFPDRFSGHQFPNYSSELNVNALLLGDSALYLCASSCGGLLPKLFFGSGTQLSVL.

The chain couples TRBV29-1 to TRBJ2-2; perhaps TRBD1 as D (6 bases). V dropped 7 bases and J dropped 0 bases, with 9 bases sitting between them. The CDR3 is 13 residues long. Per the germline V gene, CDR1 is SQVTM and CDR2 is ANQGSEA. CDR3 sequence reads: CSGGTSNTGELFF. The CDR3 coding sequence is TGCAGCGGGGGGACATCGAACACCGGGGAGCTGTTTTTT.

The rearrangement uses TRBV19 and TRBJ1-5; 7 bases line up with TRBD1. The CDR3 runs to 13 residues. In germline, CDR1 is LNHDA, CDR2 SQIVND (reference sequence). V lost 6 bases to trimming and J lost 2 bases; unmatched junction nucleotides: 1. The CDR3 spells CASRTGRNQPQHF. CDR3 in DNA: TGTGCCAGTAGGACAGGGCGCAATCAGCCCCAGCATTTT.

The chain combines TRBV12-3 or TRBV12-4 with TRBJ2-4, with a tentative D call TRBD2 (6 bases). The CDR3 runs to 12 residues. Trimming took off 5 bases at V and 7 bases at J, with 9 bases between the two ends. CDR3 bases: TGTGCCAGCAGTGGGACTGACAACATTCAGTACTTC. This encodes CASSGTDNIQYF.

The chain couples TRBV28 to TRBJ1-1; a possible D gene is TRBD1 (6 bases). The CDR3 is 15 residues long. Looked up from germline, CDR1 is MDHEN and CDR2 is SYDVKM. The V gene lost 6 bases and the J gene lost 2 bases, with 16 bases spanning the gap. This CDR3 reads CASSRGQPLNTEAFF. DNA of the CDR3: TGTGCCAGCAGCCGAGGACAGCCTCTTAACACTGAAGCTTTCTTT.

This chain joins TRBV9 and TRBJ1-2; 7 positions agree with TRBD1. Germline CDR1 reads SGDLS; CDR2 reads YYNGEE. The V and J ends lost 4 bases and 3 bases, in that order; junction bases with no gene match: 9. The CDR3 contains 15 residues. In nucleotides, the CDR3 is TGTGCCAGCAGCCCCCAAGACAGGGACCACTATGGCTACACCTTC. This codes for CASSPQDRDHYGYTF.

The chain recombines TRBV28 with TRBJ1-2, with D unclear. V was shortened by 6 bases and J by 8 bases, with 16 bases between the two germline ends. Germline values: CDR1 MDHEN, CDR2 SYDVKM. This CDR3 has 13 residues. DNA for the CDR3: TGTGCCAGCAGGCCCGACATCCTTGAGGGCTACACCTTC. Protein product: CASRPDILEGYTF.

The gene calls are TRBV28 and TRBJ2-7, with TRBD1 as a possible D gene (6 bases). The germline V gene encodes CDR1 MDHEN and CDR2 SYDVKM. The CDR3 is made up of 13 amino acids. Between the trimmed V and J ends, which lost 6 bases and 4 bases, there was a span of 13 bases. CDR3 sequence: CASSLTQGYEQYF. As DNA, the CDR3 is TGTGCCAGCAGCCTGACACAGGGATACGAGCAGTACTTC.

This clone was seen a few times. This rearrangement joins TRBV12-5 to TRBJ1-1, with D possibly TRBD1 on 6 matching bases. Trimming shortened V by 5 bases and J by 6 bases, and 16 bases separated the two germline ends. Germline V gene lookup returns CDR1 LGHNT and CDR2 FRNRAP. The CDR3 extends over 14 amino acids. DNA for the CDR3: TGTGCTAGTGGTCCTTCCCAGGGGAGACCTGAAGCTTTCTTT. Translated, it gives CASGPSQGRPEAFF.

CDR3 sequence: CASSVGQGDGYTF. In DNA form, the CDR3 reads TGTGCCAGCAGCGTCGGACAGGGGGATGGCTACACCTTC. The chain uses TRBV7-9 and TRBJ1-2; 10 positions match TRBD1. CDR1 and CDR2 (germline): SEHNR, FQNEAQ (reference sequence). This CDR3 is 13 amino acids long. V gave up 5 bases and J gave up 6 bases; unmatched junction bases: 3.